The next 28 T cell receptor beta chains were all read from a single sample in a study of blood T cell repertoires in COVID-19. Assay: immunoSEQ multiplex PCR; the TCRdb copy retains only in-frame clones and omits some. The table lists about 35,000 clones, about 78% of them singletons. Source material: peripheral blood. These receptors were collected from a man older than 75 with acute or convalescent COVID-19.

The rearrangement links TRBV27 to TRBJ1-2; possibly TRBD1 for D (6 bases). Trimming cost V 5 bases and J 2 bases, with 12 bases left between them. Germline values: CDR1 MNHEY, CDR2 SMNVEV (reference sequence). The CDR3 is made up of 14 amino acids. The CDR3, as DNA: TGTGCCAGCAGTAAACAGGGAGTAAACTATGGCTACACCTTC. It translates to CASSKQGVNYGYTF.

CDR3 sequence (DNA): TGTGCCAGTAGTAGGGGCAGCCAAGAGACCCAGTACTTC. Translated: CASSRGSQETQYF. The V and J genes are TRBV19 and TRBJ2-5, with D maybe TRBD1 (5 bases). The CDR3 length is 13 residues. Germline assignment: CDR1 LNHDA and CDR2 SQIVND (reference sequence). V lost 4 bases to trimming and J lost 1 base, with 7 bases between them.

In this sample, this clone turned up a few times. The chain joins TRBV5-1 to TRBJ2-1; TRBD1 agrees at 7 bases. This CDR3 has 15 amino acids. Looked up from germline, CDR1 is SGHRS and CDR2 is YFSETQ. V lost 5 bases and J lost 0; bases outside the gene matches: 5. The CDR3 DNA is TGCGCCAGCAGTTTCACAGGGGACTCCTACAATGAGCAGTTCTTC. Amino acid sequence: CASSFTGDSYNEQFF.

The V gene is TRBV6-6, the J gene TRBJ1-1; 8 bases are a match to TRBD1. Germline values: CDR1 MNHNY, CDR2 SVGAGI (reference sequence). Losses at the gene ends were 2 bases for V and 0 bases for J; bases not matched to a gene: 5. The CDR3 runs to 16 residues. The DNA for the CDR3 is TGTGCCAGCAGTTACCCGTCAGGGGGCTTGAACACTGAAGCTTTCTTT. Residues: CASSYPSGGLNTEAFF.

This rearrangement joins TRBV2 to TRBJ2-5, with 8 bases lining up with TRBD2. V lost 5 bases and J lost 4; bases outside the gene matches: 6. Germline assignment: CDR1 SNHLY and CDR2 FYNNEI. This CDR3 is built from 14 residues. CDR3 region: CASSLAGPGETQYF. The CDR3 DNA reads TGTGCCAGCAGTTTAGCGGGGCCGGGAGAGACCCAGTACTTC. The whole variable domain, filled in from reference TRBV2 and TRBJ2-5, reads EPEVTQTPSHQVTQMGQEVILRCVPISNHLYFYWYRQILGQKVEFLVSFYNNEISEKSEIFDDQFSVERPDGSNFTLKIRSTKLEDSAMYFCASSLAGPGETQYFGPGTRLLVL.

This chain links TRBV18 with TRBJ2-3; 11 bases line up with TRBD2. The CDR3 runs to 16 residues. The ends lost 3 bases at V and 6 bases at J; junction bases unmatched: 8. Looked up from germline, CDR1 is KGHSH and CDR2 is LQKENI. Here the CDR3 reads CASSPGTSGPSDTQYF. The CDR3 coding sequence is TGTGCCAGCTCACCTGGGACTAGCGGACCTTCGGATACGCAGTATTTT.

The chain links TRBV5-1 to TRBJ1-1; 7 nucleotides align to TRBD1. CDR3 size: 15 residues. Germline V gene data show CDR1 as SGHRS and CDR2 as YFSETQ. The V gene end was trimmed by 3 bases and the J gene end by 4 bases; junction bases not matched to a gene: 9. CDR3 DNA sequence: TGCGCCAGCAGCTCGAGACCAGGACAGGTCACTGAAGCTTTCTTT. Translation gives CASSSRPGQVTEAFF.

The rearrangement links TRBV6-6 to TRBJ2-7; tentatively, D is TRBD1 (5 bases). Germline CDR1 and CDR2: MNHNY and SVGAGI (reference sequence). The CDR3 length is 14 residues. V lost 6 bases and J 0 bases, leaving 12 bases between the germline ends. CDR3 sequence: CASRPLGASYEQYF. The CDR3 coding sequence is TGTGCCAGCAGGCCATTAGGGGCCTCCTACGAGCAGTACTTC.

This clone appeared once. CDR3 amino acids: CASCLQGDGELFF. The CDR3, as DNA: TGCGCCAGCTGTCTTCAGGGTGACGGGGAGCTGTTTTTT. V gene TRBV5-1 combines with J gene TRBJ2-2, with a tentative D call TRBD1 (5 bases). Germline loops: CDR1 SGHRS, CDR2 YFSETQ. Trimming took off 7 bases at V and 7 bases at J, with 14 bases between the two ends. The CDR3 is 13 residues long.

The rearrangement uses TRBV21-1 and TRBJ2-3; TRBD1, the D gene given by the table, was not confirmed from the DNA. TRBV21-1 is classified as a pseudogene. The CDR3 covers 18 residues. The CDR3 DNA reads as TGTGCCAGCAGCAAATTTGGTGTACAGTCGTGTGGGACAGATACGCAGTATTTT. The encoded protein is CASSKFGVQSCGTDTQYF.

This clone has only a few counts. The CDR3 nucleotides read TGTGCCAGCAGCCTACAAGCGGGGGGGCCCCCCTACAATGAGCAGTTCTTC. Translating it yields CASSLQAGGPPYNEQFF. The chain is built from TRBV7-2 and TRBJ2-1; 10 bases are a match to TRBD2. The germline V gene encodes CDR1 SGHTA and CDR2 FQGNSA. The CDR3 consists of 17 residues. The V gene end was trimmed by 5 bases and the J gene end by 2 bases; junction bases not matched to a gene: 9.

This chain connects TRBV15 to TRBJ2-2; maybe TRBD2 (5 bases). V lost 2 bases and J lost 7, with 5 bases in between. The CDR3 sequence is 12 residues long. Per the germline V gene, CDR1 is LNHNV and CDR2 is YYDKDF (reference sequence). The CDR3 sequence is CATSRRGGELFF. The CDR3 DNA reads as TGTGCCACCAGCAGACGGGGCGGGGAGCTGTTTTTT. Using reference TRBV15 and TRBJ2-2 for the parts outside the CDR3, the full variable domain is DAMVIQNPRYQVTQFGKPVTLSCSQTLNHNVMYWYQQKSSQAPKLLFHYYDKDFNNEADTPDNFQSRRPNTSFCFLDIRSPGLGDTAMYLCATSRRGGELFFGEGSRLTVL.

This clone was seen just once. One end of the junction does not line up with germline, which may come from a read error. The V and J genes are TRBV3-1 (or the pseudogene TRBV3-2) and TRBJ2-6; TRBD1 agrees at 10 bases. Germline lookup yields CDR1 LGHDT and CDR2 YNNKEL (reference sequence). This CDR3 has 17 amino acids. The CDR3 DNA is TGTGCCCGCAGTCGAGGAATGGGACAGGGGGGGGCCAACGTCCTGACTTTC. Translating it yields CARSRGMGQGGANVLTF.

The chain has TRBV29-1 and TRBJ2-5, with D maybe TRBD1 (5 bases). The CDR3 has 15 residues. Germline CDR1 is SQVTM and CDR2 is ANQGSEA. V lost 7 bases to trimming and J lost 2 bases, with 20 bases between them. CDR3 loop: CSATAPYAAQETQYF. The CDR3 nucleotides are TGCAGCGCGACAGCCCCATACGCCGCACAAGAGACCCAGTACTTC.

The chain is built from TRBV5-1 and TRBJ1-4; TRBD1 matches at 7 bases. CDR3 size: 16 residues. Germline assignment: CDR1 SGHRS and CDR2 YFSETQ. The J segment lost 8 bases and the V segment lost 6 bases, leaving 16 bases of the junction unmatched. This CDR3 reads CASTQTGNYVREKLFF. The CDR3 DNA reads as TGCGCCAGCACGCAGACAGGGAATTATGTAAGAGAAAAACTGTTTTTT.

The chain uses TRBV19 and TRBJ2-2; D unclear. This CDR3 is 13 amino acids long. The V end lost 2 bases, the J end lost 6 bases, and 7 bases lay between the germline ends. The germline CDR1 and CDR2 sequences are LNHDA and SQIVND (reference sequence). For the CDR3, the DNA is TGTGCCAGTAGTATACAGGCCCCCGGGGAGCTGTTTTTT. Its protein is CASSIQAPGELFF.

The chain couples TRBV18 to TRBJ1-2; 7 bases fit TRBD1. Germline V lookup: CDR1 KGHSH, CDR2 LQKENI. With V trimmed by 3 bases and J by 1 base, 8 bases remained unmatched. The CDR3 length is 16 residues. This CDR3 is CASSPMTGSINYGYTF. The CDR3 DNA sequence: TGTGCCAGCTCACCCATGACAGGGAGCATTAACTATGGCTACACCTTC.

The CDR3 DNA sequence: TGTGCCAGCAGCTCCCAAATCGGGAGGACAGATACGCAGTATTTT. It translates to CASSSQIGRTDTQYF. The gene calls are TRBV7-6 and TRBJ2-3, with TRBD2 matching 7 bases. Trimming removed 4 bases from V and 3 bases from J; junction bases left unmatched: 7. CDR3 length: 15 residues. Germline values: CDR1 SGHVS, CDR2 FNYEAQ.

The V call is TRBV7-9, the J call TRBJ2-2, with 7 nucleotides matching TRBD2. Germline CDR1 is SEHNR and CDR2 is FQNEAQ (reference sequence). This CDR3 region has 17 residues. The trim removed 0 bases at V and 3 bases at J, leaving 7 bases unmatched. CDR3 loop: CASSLAGSGAYTGELFF. CDR3 in DNA: TGTGCCAGCAGCTTAGCGGGAAGCGGGGCCTACACCGGGGAGCTGTTTTTT.

J is TRBJ1-2 and V is TRBV5-8; D is undetermined. This CDR3 contains 13 residues. Germline-derived CDR1 and CDR2 are SGHTS and YDEGEE. V was pared by 0 bases and J by 6 bases, with 9 bases between. DNA for the CDR3: TGTGCCAGCAGCTTGGTGGCCCTCGATGGCTACACCTTC. The encoded protein is CASSLVALDGYTF.

The count of this clone is one. V usage is TRBV30 and J usage is TRBJ1-2; a weak D match, TRBD1 (6 bases). Germline assignment: CDR1 GTSNPN and CDR2 SVGIG (reference sequence). This CDR3 is 13 amino acids long. V was trimmed by 2 bases and J by 4 bases, leaving 11 bases between them. The DNA of the CDR3 is TGTGCCTGGAGTAGAGACAGGCCCTATGGCTACACCTTC. Its translation: CAWSRDRPYGYTF.

The J gene is TRBJ2-7, the V gene TRBV7-9, with TRBD2 matching over 10 bases. The CDR3 has 15 residues. With V trimmed by 5 bases and J by 2 bases, 6 bases remained unmatched. Per the germline V gene, CDR1 is SEHNR and CDR2 is FQNEAQ (reference sequence). CDR3 sequence: CASSPDGLAAYEQYF. The CDR3 DNA follows: TGTGCCAGCAGCCCCGACGGACTAGCGGCCTACGAGCAGTACTTC.

The V call is TRBV5-6, the J call TRBJ2-7; D not certain. CDR3 length: 13 residues. Germline V gene lookup returns CDR1 SGHDT and CDR2 YYEEEE. V was shortened by 5 bases and J by 6 bases, with 15 bases between the two germline ends. The CDR3 nucleotides read TGTGCCAGCAGACCGAAGAGTTTACGCGAGCAGTACTTC. Translating it yields CASRPKSLREQYF.

This sequence joins TRBV5-4 and TRBJ1-4; D is perhaps TRBD1 (6 bases). CDR3 length: 13 amino acids. V was clipped by 2 bases and J by 4 bases, with 6 bases between them. Germline V gene sequence: CDR1 SGHNT, CDR2 YYREEE (reference sequence). CDR3 sequence: CASSLQGNEKLFF. CDR3 bases: TGTGCCAGCAGCTTACAGGGTAATGAAAAACTGTTTTTT.

This sequence joins TRBV7-2 and TRBJ2-3; 7 bases align to TRBD1. The ends lost 6 bases at V and 6 bases at J; junction bases unmatched: 9. Germline CDR1 is SGHTA and CDR2 is FQGNSA. The CDR3 sequence is 14 residues long. CDR3 residues: CASRVDRPADTQYF. Written as DNA, the CDR3 is TGTGCCAGCAGGGTGGACAGGCCTGCGGATACGCAGTATTTT.

V usage is TRBV19 and J usage is TRBJ2-6; the match to TRBD1 covers 8 bases. Germline V lookup: CDR1 LNHDA, CDR2 SQIVND (reference sequence). The CDR3 is 19 residues long. Trimming at V came to 7 bases and at J to 4 bases, leaving 18 bases not matched to a gene. CDR3 region: CASNHSPGQALPGANVLTF. The DNA of the CDR3 is TGTGCCAGTAACCATTCCCCGGGACAGGCGCTTCCAGGGGCCAACGTCCTGACTTTC.

This sequence joins TRBV7-2 and TRBJ2-3, with 8 bases lining up with TRBD2. This CDR3 region has 16 residues. From germline, CDR1 is SGHTA and CDR2 FQGNSA. J gave up 3 bases and V 6 bases, and 11 bases lay outside the gene matches. CDR3 residues: CASRLAAGALTDTQYF. The CDR3 nucleotides are TGTGCCAGCAGACTCGCAGCGGGGGCCCTAACAGATACGCAGTATTTT.

This clone was found a few times. The CDR3 DNA reads TGTGCCAGCAGCTTCGGCCCTATCAGGGGAAAGAACTATGGCTACACCTTC. Translation gives CASSFGPIRGKNYGYTF. This chain joins TRBV5-6 and TRBJ1-2; D might be TRBD1 (6 bases). V was cut by 2 bases and J by 2 bases, with 19 bases left in between. This CDR3 contains 17 residues. Germline values: CDR1 SGHDT, CDR2 YYEEEE.